This T cell receptor beta chain comes out of a study of blood T cell repertoires in COVID-19. Whole-study context: Nucleic acid was either cDNA or gDNA, and it came from T cells, B-cell-depleted T cells, or PBMCs.

Authors' processing steps: The authors estimated nucleated cell counts from reference gene primer amplification. Measured with immunoSEQ multiplex PCR; TCRdb has only the in-frame clones, and not every one. V, J and clone size are those of that table, while D and trimming were read from the DNA. This table has under 400,000 clones, over 75% appearing once. This CDR3 has 15 amino acids. Germline V gene data show CDR1 as KGHSH and CDR2 as LQKENI. The V end lost 3 bases, the J end lost 4 bases, and 12 bases lay between the germline ends. This clone turned up a few times. The material sequenced was PBMCs or T cells enriched from blood (not recorded which). The chain joins TRBV18 to TRBJ2-2, with D possibly TRBD2 on 7 matching bases. The receptor's source is a man aged 35 to 55 in a cohort exposed to, infected with or recovered from COVID-19 (not recorded which). CDR3 region: CASSPSGGITGELFF. CDR3 nucleotides: TGTGCCAGCTCACCCTCGGGGGGCATCACCGGGGAGCTGTTTTTT.